Presented here are 29 T cell receptor beta chains from one specimen sequenced in a study of shared clonotypes between healthy human individuals (dated by TCRdb to 2018 to 2020). The library was prepared using the immunoSEQ multiplex PCR assay. Not all clones reach the TCRdb copy of this immuneACCESS table, which keeps in-frame sequences only. Checked studies attribute under half of the gap to unresolved V genes and leave the rest unexplained. This sample is represented by about 2 million clones; roughly 95% of them were singletons. The ten top clones hold approximately 1.2% of the sample. For the CD8 naive samples, CD45RO-negative cells were positively selected for CCR7, yielding a CD45RA+CCR7+ population from which TemRA cells were excluded. Material for sequencing was naive CD8+ T cells sorted from blood. The cell subset or site label on this specimen signifies: CD45RA+CCR7+. The receptor set was obtained from a young man in good health.

This clone was recorded only once. This chain links TRBV19 with TRBJ2-3; D not certain. Germline V gene data show CDR1 as LNHDA and CDR2 as SQIVND (reference sequence). V was clipped by 3 bases and J by 4 bases, with 5 bases between them. The CDR3 has 12 residues. The chain's CDR3 is CASSILADTQYF. CDR3 nucleotide sequence: TGTGCCAGTAGTATCTTGGCAGATACGCAGTATTTT.

CDR3 DNA sequence: TGTGCCAGCAGTTACGGAGAGGCAGCCTACGAGCAGTACTTC. It is translated as CASSYGEAAYEQYF. This chain links TRBV6-5 with TRBJ2-7; no clear D gene. Germline lookup yields CDR1 MNHEY and CDR2 SVGAGI. The CDR3 loop spans 14 amino acids. V lost 2 bases and J 2 bases, leaving 10 bases between the germline ends.

The CDR3 nucleotides read TGTGCCAGCAGTTTCCGAGCGGGGGTTCCCCCCGAGCAGTACTTC. This sequence encodes CASSFRAGVPPEQYF. V gene TRBV28 combines with J gene TRBJ2-7, with 8 nucleotides matching TRBD2. V lost 3 bases and J lost 6; bases outside the gene matches: 10. The length of the CDR3 is 15 residues. The germline V gene has CDR1 MDHEN and CDR2 SYDVKM. Filled out from reference TRBV28 and TRBJ2-7, the complete variable domain reads DVKVTQSSRYLVKRTGEKVFLECVQDMDHENMFWYRQDPGLGLRLIYFSYDVKMKEKGDIPEGYSVSREKKERFSLILESASTNQTSMYLCASSFRAGVPPEQYFGPGTRLTVT.

The V gene is TRBV6-6, the J gene TRBJ1-2; 8 bases line up with TRBD1. From germline, CDR1 is MNHNY and CDR2 SVGAGI (reference sequence). The CDR3 is 15 amino acids. The V and J ends lost 0 bases and 8 bases, in that order; junction bases with no gene match: 8. The CDR3 coding sequence is TGTGCCAGCAGTTACTCGCAGGGGGCGCCCCCAGGCTACACCTTC. Its protein is CASSYSQGAPPGYTF.

Points on this clone: The sample has other DNA sequences that encode this CDR3 too. The genes are TRBV27 and TRBJ1-4; TRBD1 aligns across 8 bases. V shed 5 bases and J 8 bases; nucleotides not matched to a gene: 7. The germline CDR1 and CDR2 sequences are MNHEY and SMNVEV (reference sequence). There are 14 residues in the CDR3. In DNA form, the CDR3 reads TGTGCCAGCAGTACCACAGGGGGAGGGGAAAAACTGTTTTTT. As protein: CASSTTGGGEKLFF.

V gene TRBV6-5 combines with J gene TRBJ1-1; no clear D. Germline CDR1 and CDR2: MNHEY and SVGAGI. The ends were cut back, 2 bases at V and 3 bases at J, with 7 bases in the middle. This CDR3 comprises 13 residues. DNA for the CDR3: TGTGCCAGCAGTTACGGGGTCGACACTGAAGCTTTCTTT. Residues: CASSYGVDTEAFF.

As to this clone: A read error may account for a junction end that differs from germline. The V and J genes are TRBV5-6 and TRBJ1-2, with D tentatively TRBD1 (5 bases). The CDR3 has 11 amino acids. CDR1 and CDR2 (germline): SGHDT, YYEEEE. The CDR3 DNA reads as TGTGCCAGCAGCCGCGGGACCGACCCCTTCTTC. This gives the protein CASSRGTDPFF.

The J gene is TRBJ2-3, the V gene TRBV30, with D uncertain. Germline CDR1 and CDR2: GTSNPN and SVGIG (reference sequence). The CDR3 runs 13 residues. The ends were cut back, 1 base at V and 0 bases at J, with 5 bases in the middle. This chain's CDR3 is CAWSGRSTDTQYF. For the CDR3, the DNA is TGTGCCTGGAGTGGACGGAGCACAGATACGCAGTATTTT.

V and J are TRBV9 and TRBJ2-1; 9 positions match TRBD1. Germline V lookup: CDR1 SGDLS, CDR2 YYNGEE. V gave up 3 bases and J gave up 10 bases; unmatched junction bases: 11. The CDR3 sequence is 15 residues long. Here the CDR3 reads CASSAGTGSVGEQFF. DNA for the CDR3: TGTGCCAGCAGCGCCGGGACAGGGTCCGTCGGGGAGCAGTTCTTC.

The chain uses TRBV9 and TRBJ2-2; tentatively, D is TRBD1 (6 bases). The V gene lost 3 bases and the J gene lost 4 bases, with 10 bases spanning the gap. The CDR3 has 14 amino acids. In germline, CDR1 is SGDLS, CDR2 YYNGEE. CDR3 bases: TGTGCCAGCAGCGGAGGGGGAAGCACCGGGGAGCTGTTTTTT. This translates into CASSGGGSTGELFF. The variable domain in full, with the rest retrieved from reference TRBV9 and TRBJ2-2, is DSGVTQTPKHLITATGQRVTLRCSPRSGDLSVYWYQQSLDQGLQFLIQYYNGEERAKGNILERFSAQQFPDLHSELNLSSLELGDSALYFCASSGGGSTGELFFGEGSRLTVL.

The rearrangement links TRBV28 to TRBJ2-2; 12 bases match TRBD2. CDR3 size: 15 residues. Germline-derived CDR1 and CDR2 are MDHEN and SYDVKM. The trim removed 3 bases at V and 8 bases at J, leaving 4 bases unmatched. CDR3 region: CASSLTSGGGGELFF. CDR3 DNA sequence: TGTGCCAGCAGTTTGACTAGCGGGGGTGGTGGGGAGCTGTTTTTT.

The V gene is TRBV28, the J gene TRBJ2-2; D tentatively reads TRBD1 or TRBD2 (5 bases each). Germline V gene sequence: CDR1 MDHEN, CDR2 SYDVKM. Trimming left V 3 bases short and J 6 bases short, with 14 bases between. The CDR3 contains 15 residues. The CDR3 loop is CASSFIDLGAGELFF. CDR3 DNA sequence: TGTGCCAGCAGTTTTATCGACCTGGGGGCCGGGGAGCTGTTTTTT.

The rearrangement uses TRBV4-3 and TRBJ2-7; TRBD1 agrees at 10 bases. The ends lost 1 base at V and 3 bases at J; junction bases unmatched: 6. This CDR3 region has 16 residues. CDR1 and CDR2 from the germline V gene are LGHNA and YSLEER. CDR3 loop: CASSQATGGYLYEQYF. CDR3 in DNA: TGCGCCAGCAGCCAAGCGACAGGGGGCTATCTCTACGAGCAGTACTTC.

The rearrangement uses TRBV11-1 and TRBJ2-7; D is possibly TRBD2 (6 bases). Germline V CDR1 and CDR2: SGHAT, FQDESV (reference sequence). This CDR3 region has 12 residues. V was clipped by 4 bases and J by 6 bases, with 10 bases between them. DNA for the CDR3: TGTGCCAGCAGCTCCCACGGGAGCGAGCAGTACTTC. This sequence encodes CASSSHGSEQYF.

The chain links TRBV7-3 to TRBJ2-3, with TRBD2 matching 9 bases. J lost 2 bases, V lost 5 bases, and 5 bases had no gene match. Per germline, CDR1 SGHTA and CDR2 FQGTGA. The CDR3 totals 15 residues. The CDR3 loop reads CASSPWTSDTDTQYF. CDR3 DNA: TGTGCCAGCAGCCCCTGGACTAGCGACACAGATACGCAGTATTTT.

Comments on this clone: This same CDR3 is encoded by further DNA sequences in the sample. This sequence joins TRBV30 and TRBJ2-7, with D uncertain. V was pared by 0 bases and J by 3 bases, with 3 bases between. CDR1 and CDR2 from the germline V gene are GTSNPN and SVGIG (reference sequence). The CDR3 is made up of 11 amino acids. This CDR3 is CAWSVSYEQYF. The CDR3 bases are TGTGCCTGGAGTGTAAGCTACGAGCAGTACTTC. Looking up the rest from reference TRBV30 and TRBJ2-7 gives the full variable domain: SQTIHQWPATLVQPVGSPLSLECTVEGTSNPNLYWYRQAAGRGLQLLFYSVGIGQISSEVPQNLSASRPQDRQFILSSKKLLLSDSGFYLCAWSVSYEQYFGPGTRLTVT.

The rearrangement links TRBV6-5 to TRBJ2-7, with a tentative D call TRBD1 (6 bases). The CDR3 runs to 13 residues. V was shortened by 7 bases and J by 0 bases, with 10 bases between the two germline ends. Germline CDR1 and CDR2: MNHEY and SVGAGI. This CDR3 is CASNLQGSYEQYF. The CDR3 bases are TGTGCCAGCAACCTACAGGGCTCCTACGAGCAGTACTTC.

This chain uses TRBV9 with TRBJ2-3; the match to TRBD1 covers 11 bases. With V trimmed by 3 bases and J by 2 bases, 5 bases remained unmatched. The V gene's germline CDR1 is SGDLS and CDR2 YYNGEE. The CDR3 length is 16 residues. CDR3 bases: TGTGCCAGCAGCGAGGGGGACAGGGGGTACACAGATACGCAGTATTTT. Its protein is CASSEGDRGYTDTQYF.

With regard to this clone: An end of the junction does not agree with germline; a read error may underlie this. The chain employs TRBV27 and TRBJ2-2, with TRBD2 matching over 11 bases. From germline, CDR1 is MNHEY and CDR2 SMNVEV (reference sequence). The CDR3 loop spans 18 amino acids. The CDR3 DNA reads TGTGCCAGCAGTCCCCTCGGACTAGCGGGCGCGAACACCGGGGAGTTGTTTTTT. It encodes CASSPLGLAGANTGELFF.

This sequence joins TRBV7-9 and TRBJ1-4, with 9 positions matching TRBD1. Germline-derived CDR1 and CDR2 are SEHNR and FQNEAQ (reference sequence). V was clipped by 1 base and J by 8 bases; unmatched bases: 8. This CDR3 comprises 16 residues. This chain's CDR3 is CASSLDVGTGSEKLFF. CDR3 sequence (DNA): TGTGCCAGCAGCTTAGATGTAGGGACAGGGTCCGAAAAACTGTTTTTT.

Concerning this clone: Other DNA variants within this sample encode the same CDR3. The chain uses TRBV9 and TRBJ2-7; 9 bases are shared with TRBD1. The V gene's germline CDR1 is SGDLS and CDR2 YYNGEE. V was pared by 2 bases and J by 4 bases, with 4 bases of the junction left unmatched. The CDR3 is 14 residues long. CDR3 amino acids: CASSVSGQGYEQYF. In DNA, the CDR3 is TGTGCCAGCAGCGTCTCGGGACAGGGATACGAGCAGTACTTC.

V is TRBV20-1 and J is TRBJ2-7; D gene ambiguous. With 3 bases removed from V and 0 bases from J, the gap between germline ends came to 3 bases. Germline V gene lookup returns CDR1 DFQATT and CDR2 SNEGSKA (reference sequence). This CDR3 contains 11 residues. The CDR3 region has the DNA TGCAGTGCTAGCTTCTCCTACGAGCAGTACTTC. It yields the protein CSASFSYEQYF.

CDR3 nucleotide sequence: TGTGCCAGCAGCTTATTCACGGCTAGCACAGATACGCAGTATTTT. It codes for CASSLFTASTDTQYF. The genes are TRBV7-2 and TRBJ2-3; D is unclear. Looked up from germline, CDR1 is SGHTA and CDR2 is FQGNSA. The CDR3 contains 15 residues. Trimming removed 2 bases at V and 0 bases at J, with 9 bases between.

The chain is built from TRBV28 and TRBJ2-7, with 10 bases identical to TRBD2. V dropped 3 bases and J dropped 7; count of bases not matched to a gene: 12. The CDR3 spans 16 residues. Germline lookup yields CDR1 MDHEN and CDR2 SYDVKM. The CDR3 spells CASSLHQRGGLWEQYF. Here the CDR3 DNA reads TGTGCCAGCAGTTTGCACCAGCGGGGGGGCCTTTGGGAGCAGTACTTC.

V and J are TRBV5-6 and TRBJ2-7; D might be TRBD1 (5 bases). Trimming removed 4 bases at V and 7 bases at J, with 18 bases between. This CDR3 has 14 residues. Germline CDR1 SGHDT, CDR2 YYEEEE. CDR3 DNA sequence: TGTGCCAGCAGCCCTCGGGTAGGGGTTGGGGAGCAGTACTTC. Its translation is CASSPRVGVGEQYF.

The CDR3 region has the DNA TGTGCCAGCAGCCCCATGAGGGGGCCGGAGACCCAGTACTTC. Protein sequence: CASSPMRGPETQYF. This chain connects TRBV5-6 to TRBJ2-5; TRBD1 aligns across 7 bases. Germline lookup yields CDR1 SGHDT and CDR2 YYEEEE. Trimming cost V 4 bases and J 5 bases; bases outside gene matches: 8. This CDR3 is built from 14 residues.

The gene calls are TRBV11-2 and TRBJ1-6; possible D gene TRBD1, 6 bases. This CDR3 region has 14 residues. Germline CDR1 SGHAT, CDR2 FQNNGV. Trimming removed 0 bases from V and 9 bases from J, with 9 bases in between. The chain's CDR3 is CASSLEGAVSPLHF. Here the CDR3 DNA reads TGTGCCAGCAGCTTAGAGGGGGCGGTTTCACCCCTCCACTTT.

The CDR3 region is CASSIVSGTITDTQYF. The CDR3 DNA reads TGTGCCAGTAGTATTGTCAGCGGGACTATCACAGATACGCAGTATTTT. This chain uses TRBV19 with TRBJ2-3; 7 nucleotides line up with TRBD2. From germline, CDR1 is LNHDA and CDR2 SQIVND (reference sequence). CDR3 length equals 16 residues. After removal of 3 bases from V and 2 bases from J, the junction contained 8 bases not matched to a gene.

This clone showed up just once. This chain uses TRBV27 with TRBJ1-4; D gene unclear. Germline V CDR1 and CDR2: MNHEY, SMNVEV (reference sequence). Between the trimmed V and J ends, which lost 3 bases and 8 bases, there was a span of 10 bases. The CDR3 is made up of 13 amino acids. The DNA for the CDR3 is TGTGCCAGCAGTTTCGGTCCCGGAGAAAAACTGTTTTTT. Translation gives CASSFGPGEKLFF.